A selection of T cell receptor beta chains follows, all from one sample in a study of T cells in Graves' hyperthyroidism and ophthalmopathy. TCRdb independently ran MiXCR on the multiplex PCR reads; one entry per CDR3 protein. The sample carries some 490,000 distinct CDR3 sequences, roughly 15% recorded once. Input material: blood. The receptor set was obtained from a woman in her thirties with Graves' ophthalmopathy. Both conserved end residues are part of each CDR3. The D gene is left open where the match is weak. Size is stated for part of the rows, as once, few or many counts, or as a class when the clone is expanded.

j_call v_call d_call clone_size cdr3_nt cdr3_aa
TRBJ2-7 TRBV28 TRBD2 - TGTGCCAGCAGTTTACCTCCTAGCGGGAGGCCCCCCGAGCAGTACTTC CASSLPPSGRPPEQYF
TRBJ1-1 TRBV20-1 - - TGCAGTGCTAGAGATCCCCGGGCTCCGAACACTGAAGCTTTCTTT CSARDPRAPNTEAFF
TRBJ2-7 TRBV20-1 - few TGCAGTGCTAGAGCCCCCTTTGAGCGCCGTGCCTACGAGCAGTACTTC CSARAPFERRAYEQYF
TRBJ1-6 TRBV5-1 - - TGCGCCAGCAGCTTGGTTCAGGGTAACAATTCACCCCTCCACTTT CASSLVQGNNSPLHF
TRBJ1-1 TRBV6-1 - - TGTGCCAGCATTCAAAACTGGGGGTACACTGAAGCTTTCTTT CASIQNWGYTEAFF
TRBJ2-3 TRBV18 TRBD2 - TGTGCCAGCTCACCAAAGGGACTAGCGGGAGGGCATGGTACGCAGTATTTT CASSPKGLAGGHGTQYF
TRBJ2-1 TRBV7-2 TRBD2 many TGTGCCAGCACCTGGGGAGCGGGAGTGGGTGAGCAGTTCTTC CASTWGAGVGEQFF
TRBJ2-6 TRBV19 - few TGTGCCAGTAGAAGACTCGGCTCTGGGGCCAACGTCCTGACTTTC CASRRLGSGANVLTF
TRBJ1-1 TRBV19 - few TGTGCCAGTAGCATCAAGGGGGTCAGCGCTGAAGCTTTCTTT CASSIKGVSAEAFF
TRBJ1-1 TRBV6-1 - few TGTGCCAGCAGCCGGGGGGAGGGATTGGTGAACACTGAAGCTTTCTTT CASSRGEGLVNTEAFF
TRBJ2-5 TRBV5-1 - - TGCGCCAGCAGCATTCCGGGCAAACAAGAGACCCAGTACTTC CASSIPGKQETQYF
TRBJ2-3 TRBV20-1 TRBD2 - TGCAGTGCTGAAGTACCGGGACTAGCGGGAGGGCCGTCCAGCACAGATACGCAGTATTTT CSAEVPGLAGGPSSTDTQYF
TRBJ2-3 TRBV20-1 - - TGCAGTGCTAGTTTGGATTGGACTTCTAGCACAGATACGCAGTATTTT CSASLDWTSSTDTQYF
TRBJ2-1 TRBV3-1 TRBD2 few TGTGCCAGCAGCCAAGTGCGCTCCCGGACTAGCGGGAGGGGTAAGTTCTTC CASSQVRSRTSGRGKFF
TRBJ1-2 TRBV30 - many TGTGCCTGGAGTGGTAGGCAGGCTGGTGGCTATGGCTACACCTTC CAWSGRQAGGYGYTF
TRBJ1-5 TRBV6-1 TRBD1 many TGTGCCAGCAACCATCCTGAAGGGACAGGGGCTTTCAATCAGCCCCAGCATTTT CASNHPEGTGAFNQPQHF
TRBJ2-3 TRBV9 - few TGTGCCAGCAGCCTCATCGAGGGGTGGGATACGCAGTATTTT CASSLIEGWDTQYF
TRBJ2-3 TRBV12-3/TRBV12-4 - many TGTGCCAGCAGTCGATATTCTAGCACAGATACGCAGTATTTT CASSRYSSTDTQYF
TRBJ2-5 TRBV5-1 - - TGCGCCAGCAGCTTCTTAGGGCGCGAGGGCCAAGAGACCCAGTACTTC CASSFLGREGQETQYF
TRBJ2-7 TRBV12-3/TRBV12-4 TRBD2 few TGTGCCAGCAGCCCGCTAGCGGGAAACATGGTCGAGCAGTACTTC CASSPLAGNMVEQYF
TRBJ2-2 TRBV27 - many TGTGCCAGCAAGGAAGGAACCGGGGAGCTGTTTTTT CASKEGTGELFF
TRBJ2-5 TRBV28 TRBD1 many TGTGCCAGCAGCATCGGGACAGTGACCGAAGAGACCCAGTACTTC CASSIGTVTEETQYF